This TCR beta chain was obtained from a study of T cells in Graves' hyperthyroidism and ophthalmopathy. Study-wide findings and caveats: Stable hyperthyroidism was told apart from ophthalmopathy by a model built on 13 V-J features. The model foresaw ophthalmopathy a median around seven months prior to onset.

From RNA transcripts, TCR beta CDR3 regions were amplified. The HTBI set primed first-round TCR CDR3 RT-PCR. TCRdb redid the calling of the multiplex PCR reads with MiXCR, one entry per CDR3 protein. The sample has around 500,000 distinct CDR3 sequences; less than 25% are singletons. In the case of this clonotype: Its antigen is unknown.

CDR1 and CDR2 from the germline V gene are KGHDR and SFDVKD. There are 16 residues in the CDR3. The V segment lost 3 bases and the J segment 9 bases; nucleotides outside the gene matches: 13. With duration under 3 months, ophthalmopathy was active: Clinical Activity Score at least 3, NOSPECS at least 4. J is TRBJ2-1 and V is TRBV24-1; 7 bases align to TRBD1. This TCR was recovered from a woman between 70 and 85 years old with Graves' ophthalmopathy. The sequenced sample was blood. DNA of the CDR3: TGTGCCACCAGTGATGCCGGGACAGTACTGTATGGTGAGCAGTTCTTC. Its protein is CATSDAGTVLYGEQFF.